This is a list of T cell receptor beta chains from one sample in a study of monozygotic twins with inflammatory bowel disease. After re-calling the 5' RACE reads, TCRdb lists one entry per CDR3 protein, DNA absent. The repertoire table contains some 440,000 distinct CDR3 sequences. The sequencing input was blood. The receptors originated from a human donor with ulcerative colitis or Crohn's disease, or a healthy co-twin of an affected twin (not recorded which). CDR3s include the opening cysteine and the closing phenylalanine or tryptophan. The order of the fields is J gene, V gene, CDR3 protein.

>TRBJ2-1|TRBV7-2
CASSLGTGTNEQFF
>TRBJ1-3|TRBV7-8
CASSLDSASGNTIYF
>TRBJ2-6|TRBV7-9
CASSLGDRGSGANVLTF
>TRBJ2-7|TRBV7-9
CASSLGRGPYEQYF
>TRBJ1-1|TRBV4-2
CASSDRGGGKTEAFF
>TRBJ1-5|TRBV2
CASSGGLNQPQHF
>TRBJ2-3|TRBV7-8
CASSLGVAGERRLSTDTQYF
>TRBJ2-1|TRBV12-3/TRBV12-4
CASSGEVNEQFF
>TRBJ2-7|TRBV18
CASSPGTGDYGQYF
>TRBJ1-5|TRBV2
CASSGNTGGQPQHF
>TRBJ2-1|TRBV9
CASSVESVYNEQFF
>TRBJ2-1|TRBV2
CASRPWERGEQFF
>TRBJ2-1|TRBV7-9
CASSFSAGSYNEQFF
>TRBJ2-3|TRBV5-1
CASSRDDPTDTQYF
>TRBJ1-5|TRBV12-3/TRBV12-4
CASSLSQSNQPQHF
>TRBJ2-1|TRBV12-3/TRBV12-4
CASSWAPDRVLNEQFF
>TRBJ2-1|TRBV11-3
CASSSEGSSSYNEQFF
>TRBJ1-2|TRBV5-1
CASSFTTVGYGYTF
>TRBJ2-1|TRBV7-2
CASSLWLAGGDEQFF